The source of this T cell receptor beta chain is a study of CD8+ T cells in alopecia areata. Following extraction, RNA underwent reverse transcription to cDNA, which served as the sequencing template. TCRdb keeps only in-frame clones here, not all; method: immunoSEQ multiplex PCR. The repertoire holds around 140,000 clones, with 85% to 90% as singletons. The treatment: oral pan-JAK inhibitor, 5-10 mg twice daily. The TCR sequence derives from a human donor with alopecia areata. The sample in question was CD8+ T cells sorted from blood, obtained at week 4, from a patient treated with tofacitinib.

The CDR3 nucleotides are TGTGCCAGCAGTTACCCGGGACAGGGAGGCACAGATACGCAGTATTTT. As protein: CASSYPGQGGTDTQYF. This chain links TRBV6-5 with TRBJ2-3; 9 bases agree with TRBD1. CDR1 and CDR2 from the germline V gene are MNHEY and SVGAGI. This CDR3 is built from 16 residues. The ends lost 2 bases at V and 1 base at J; junction bases unmatched: 4.